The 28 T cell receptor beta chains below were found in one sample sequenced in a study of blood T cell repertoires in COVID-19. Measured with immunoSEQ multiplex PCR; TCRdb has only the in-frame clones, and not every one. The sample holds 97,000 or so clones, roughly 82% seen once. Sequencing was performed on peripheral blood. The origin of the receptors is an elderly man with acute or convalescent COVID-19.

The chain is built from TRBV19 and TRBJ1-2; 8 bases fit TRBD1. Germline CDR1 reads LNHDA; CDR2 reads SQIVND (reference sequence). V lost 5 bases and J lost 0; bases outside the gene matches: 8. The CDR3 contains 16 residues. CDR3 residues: CASSFRTGPSNYGYTF. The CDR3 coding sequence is TGTGCCAGTAGTTTTCGGACAGGGCCCTCTAACTATGGCTACACCTTC.

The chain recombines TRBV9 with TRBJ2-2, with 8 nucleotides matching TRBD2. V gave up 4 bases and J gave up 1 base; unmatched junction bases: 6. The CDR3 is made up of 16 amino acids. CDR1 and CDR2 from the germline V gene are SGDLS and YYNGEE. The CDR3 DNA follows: TGTGCCAGCAGCATAACTAGCGGAATGAACACCGGGGAGCTGTTTTTT. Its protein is CASSITSGMNTGELFF.

CDR3 nucleotide sequence: TGTGCCAGCAGCCCACAGGGCCCTCATAATTCACCCCTCCACTTT. Translated: CASSPQGPHNSPLHF. The chain combines TRBV7-2 with TRBJ1-6; tentative D call: TRBD1 (6 bases). The V end lost 5 bases, the J end lost 5 bases, and 13 bases lay between the germline ends. The CDR3 has 15 residues. Germline loops: CDR1 SGHTA, CDR2 FQGNSA.

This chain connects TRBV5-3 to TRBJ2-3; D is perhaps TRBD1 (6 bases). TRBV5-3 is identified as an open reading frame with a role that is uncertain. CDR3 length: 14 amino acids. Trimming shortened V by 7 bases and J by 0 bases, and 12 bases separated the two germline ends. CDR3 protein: CARDPDRSTDTQYF. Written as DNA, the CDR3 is TGTGCCAGAGACCCTGACAGGAGCACAGATACGCAGTATTTT.

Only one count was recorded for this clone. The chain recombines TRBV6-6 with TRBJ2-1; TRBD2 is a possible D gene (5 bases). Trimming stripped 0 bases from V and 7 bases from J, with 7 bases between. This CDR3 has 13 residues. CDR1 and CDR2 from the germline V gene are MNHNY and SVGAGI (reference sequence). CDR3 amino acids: CASSYSTGNEQFF. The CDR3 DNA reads TGTGCCAGCAGTTACTCGACGGGGAATGAGCAGTTCTTC.

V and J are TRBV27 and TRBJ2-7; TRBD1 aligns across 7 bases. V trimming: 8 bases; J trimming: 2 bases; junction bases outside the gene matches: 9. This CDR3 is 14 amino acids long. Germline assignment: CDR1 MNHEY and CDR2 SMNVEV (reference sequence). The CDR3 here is CASHQGQDTYEQYF. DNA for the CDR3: TGTGCCAGCCACCAAGGACAGGACACCTACGAGCAGTACTTC.

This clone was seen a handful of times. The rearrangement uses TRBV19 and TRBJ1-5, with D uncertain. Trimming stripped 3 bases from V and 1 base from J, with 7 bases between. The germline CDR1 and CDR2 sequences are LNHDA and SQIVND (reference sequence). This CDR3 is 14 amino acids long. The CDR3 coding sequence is TGTGCCAGTAGTATGAAGGAGAGCAATCAGCCCCAGCATTTT. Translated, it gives CASSMKESNQPQHF.

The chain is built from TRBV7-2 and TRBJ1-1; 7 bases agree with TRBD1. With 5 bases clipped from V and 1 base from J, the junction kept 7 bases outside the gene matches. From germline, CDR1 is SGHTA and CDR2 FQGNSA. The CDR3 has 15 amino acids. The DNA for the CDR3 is TGTGCCAGCAGCCTAAATGACAGGGAGAACACTGAAGCTTTCTTT. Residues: CASSLNDRENTEAFF. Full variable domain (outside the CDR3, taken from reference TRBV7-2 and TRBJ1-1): GAGVSQSPSNKVTEKGKDVELRCDPISGHTALYWYRQSLGQGLEFLIYFQGNSAPDKSGLPSDRFSAERTGGSVSTLTIQRTQQEDSAVYLCASSLNDRENTEAFFGQGTRLTVV.

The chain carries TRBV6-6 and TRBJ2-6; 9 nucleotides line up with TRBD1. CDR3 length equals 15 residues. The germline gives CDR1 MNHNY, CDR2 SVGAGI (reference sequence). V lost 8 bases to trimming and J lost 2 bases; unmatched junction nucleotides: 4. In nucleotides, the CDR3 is TGTGCCAGCTACAGGGGGCTCCCTGGGGCCAACGTCCTGACTTTC. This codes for CASYRGLPGANVLTF.

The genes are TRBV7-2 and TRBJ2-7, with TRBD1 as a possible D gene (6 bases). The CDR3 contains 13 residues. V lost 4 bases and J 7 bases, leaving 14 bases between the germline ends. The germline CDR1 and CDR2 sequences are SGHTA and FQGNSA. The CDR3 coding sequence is TGTGCCAGCAGCTCCAGGGGTGACGGGGAGCAGTACTTC. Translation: CASSSRGDGEQYF.

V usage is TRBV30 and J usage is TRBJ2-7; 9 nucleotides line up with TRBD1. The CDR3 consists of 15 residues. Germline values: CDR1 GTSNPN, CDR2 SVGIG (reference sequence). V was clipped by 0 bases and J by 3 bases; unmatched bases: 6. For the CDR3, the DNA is TGTGCCTGGAGTGTCGGGACAGGGAGGAACTACGAGCAGTACTTC. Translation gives CAWSVGTGRNYEQYF. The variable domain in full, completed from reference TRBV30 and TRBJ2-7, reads SQTIHQWPATLVQPVGSPLSLECTVEGTSNPNLYWYRQAAGRGLQLLFYSVGIGQISSEVPQNLSASRPQDRQFILSSKKLLLSDSGFYLCAWSVGTGRNYEQYFGPGTRLTVT.

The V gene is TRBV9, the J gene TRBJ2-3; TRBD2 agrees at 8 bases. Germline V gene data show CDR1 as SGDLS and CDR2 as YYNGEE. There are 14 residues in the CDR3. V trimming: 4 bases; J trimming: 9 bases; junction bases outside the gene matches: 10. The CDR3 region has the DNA TGTGCCAGCAGCTGGGAGGGACTAGGGGACACGCAGTATTTT. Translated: CASSWEGLGDTQYF.

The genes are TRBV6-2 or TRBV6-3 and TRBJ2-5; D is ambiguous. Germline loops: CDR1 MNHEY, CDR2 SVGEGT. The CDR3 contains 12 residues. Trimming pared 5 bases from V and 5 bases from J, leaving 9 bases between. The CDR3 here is CASSKVGETQYF. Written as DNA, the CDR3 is TGTGCCAGCAGTAAAGTCGGGGAGACCCAGTACTTC.

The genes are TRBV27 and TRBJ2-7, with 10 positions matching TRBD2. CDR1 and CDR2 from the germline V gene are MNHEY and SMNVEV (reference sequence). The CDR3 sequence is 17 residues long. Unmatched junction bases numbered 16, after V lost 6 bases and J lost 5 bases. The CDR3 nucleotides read TGTGCCAGCAGACGATTAAGCGGGAGGGCCAGTGTTAACGAGCAGTACTTC. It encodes CASRRLSGRASVNEQYF.

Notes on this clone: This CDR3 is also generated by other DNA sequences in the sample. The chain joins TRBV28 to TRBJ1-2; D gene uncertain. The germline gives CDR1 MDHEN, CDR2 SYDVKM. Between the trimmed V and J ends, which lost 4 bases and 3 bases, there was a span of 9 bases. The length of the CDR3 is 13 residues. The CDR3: CASSSGVDYGYTF. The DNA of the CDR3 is TGTGCCAGCAGTTCCGGGGTGGACTATGGCTACACCTTC.

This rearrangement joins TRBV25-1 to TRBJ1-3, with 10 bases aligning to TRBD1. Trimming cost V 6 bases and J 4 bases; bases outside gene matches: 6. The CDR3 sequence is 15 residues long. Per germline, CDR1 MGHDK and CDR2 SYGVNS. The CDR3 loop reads CASSRGQGRGNTIYF. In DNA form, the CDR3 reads TGTGCCAGCAGCAGGGGACAGGGGAGAGGAAACACCATATATTTT.

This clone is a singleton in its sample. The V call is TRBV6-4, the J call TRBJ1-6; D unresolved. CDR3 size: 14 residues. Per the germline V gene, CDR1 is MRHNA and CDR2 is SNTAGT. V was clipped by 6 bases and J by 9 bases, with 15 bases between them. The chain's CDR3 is CASSPTETGSPLHF. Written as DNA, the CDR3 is TGTGCCAGCAGCCCGACGGAGACGGGTTCACCCCTCCACTTT.

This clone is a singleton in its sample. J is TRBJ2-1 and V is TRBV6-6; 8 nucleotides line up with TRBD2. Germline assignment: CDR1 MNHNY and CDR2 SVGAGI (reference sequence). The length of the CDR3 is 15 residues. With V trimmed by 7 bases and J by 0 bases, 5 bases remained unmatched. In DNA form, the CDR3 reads TGTGCCAGCAACCCGGGGGGGAGCTCCTACAATGAGCAGTTCTTC. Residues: CASNPGGSSYNEQFF.

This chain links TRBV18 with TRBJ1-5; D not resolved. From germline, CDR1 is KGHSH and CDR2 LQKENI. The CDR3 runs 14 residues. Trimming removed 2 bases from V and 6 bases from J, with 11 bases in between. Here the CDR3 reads CASSPGIGSQPQHF. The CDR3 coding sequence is TGTGCCAGCTCACCAGGGATAGGGAGTCAGCCCCAGCATTTT.

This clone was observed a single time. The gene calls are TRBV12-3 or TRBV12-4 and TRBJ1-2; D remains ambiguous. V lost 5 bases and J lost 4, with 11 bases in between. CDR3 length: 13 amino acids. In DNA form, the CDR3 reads TGTGCCAGCAGTGGACGGCGGGGCTATGGCTACACCTTC. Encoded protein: CASSGRRGYGYTF.

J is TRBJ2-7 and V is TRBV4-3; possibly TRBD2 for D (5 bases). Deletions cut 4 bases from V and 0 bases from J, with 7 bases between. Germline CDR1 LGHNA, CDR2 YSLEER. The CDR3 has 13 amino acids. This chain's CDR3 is CASSRGLSYEQYF. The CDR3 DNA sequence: TGCGCCAGCAGCCGCGGACTCTCCTACGAGCAGTACTTC.

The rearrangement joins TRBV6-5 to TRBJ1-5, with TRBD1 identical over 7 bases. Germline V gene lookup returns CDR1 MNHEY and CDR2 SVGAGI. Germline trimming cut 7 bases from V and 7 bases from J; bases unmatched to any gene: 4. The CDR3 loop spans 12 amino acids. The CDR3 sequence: CASTTGRQPQHF. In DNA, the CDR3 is TGTGCCAGCACGACAGGGAGACAGCCCCAGCATTTT.

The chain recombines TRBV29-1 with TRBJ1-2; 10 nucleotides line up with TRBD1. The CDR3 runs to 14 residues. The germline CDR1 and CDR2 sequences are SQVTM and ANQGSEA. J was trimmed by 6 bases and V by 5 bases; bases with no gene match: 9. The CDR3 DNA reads TGCAGCGTTCTCAGGACAGGGGGAGGGAATGGCTACACCTTC. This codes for CSVLRTGGGNGYTF.

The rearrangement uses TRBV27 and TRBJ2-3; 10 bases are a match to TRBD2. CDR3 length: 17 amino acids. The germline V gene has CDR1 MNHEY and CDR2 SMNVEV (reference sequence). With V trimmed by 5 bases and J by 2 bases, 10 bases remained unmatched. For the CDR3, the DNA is TGTGCCAGCAGTGCTAGCGGGGGTCCTTCATTCACAGATACGCAGTATTTT. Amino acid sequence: CASSASGGPSFTDTQYF.

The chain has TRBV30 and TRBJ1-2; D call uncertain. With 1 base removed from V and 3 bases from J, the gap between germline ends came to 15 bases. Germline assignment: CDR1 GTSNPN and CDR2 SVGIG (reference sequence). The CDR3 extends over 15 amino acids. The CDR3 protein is CAWSGPFTPYYGYTF. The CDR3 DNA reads TGTGCCTGGAGTGGCCCCTTTACACCCTACTATGGCTACACCTTC. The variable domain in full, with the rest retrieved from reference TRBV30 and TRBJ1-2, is SQTIHQWPATLVQPVGSPLSLECTVEGTSNPNLYWYRQAAGRGLQLLFYSVGIGQISSEVPQNLSASRPQDRQFILSSKKLLLSDSGFYLCAWSGPFTPYYGYTFGSGTRLTVV.

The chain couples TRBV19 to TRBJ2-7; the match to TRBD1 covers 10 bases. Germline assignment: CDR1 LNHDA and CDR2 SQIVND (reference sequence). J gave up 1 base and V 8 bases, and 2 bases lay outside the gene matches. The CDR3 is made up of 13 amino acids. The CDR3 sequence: CASLGQGSYEQYF. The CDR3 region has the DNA TGTGCCAGTCTGGGACAGGGGTCCTACGAGCAGTACTTC.

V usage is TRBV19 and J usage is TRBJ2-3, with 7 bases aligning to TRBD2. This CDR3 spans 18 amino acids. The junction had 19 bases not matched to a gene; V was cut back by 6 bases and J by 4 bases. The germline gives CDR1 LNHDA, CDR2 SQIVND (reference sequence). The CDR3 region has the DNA TGTGCCAGTAGCTCCCCCGGGGGGACCTTGGGACGGGCAGATACGCAGTATTTT. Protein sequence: CASSSPGGTLGRADTQYF.

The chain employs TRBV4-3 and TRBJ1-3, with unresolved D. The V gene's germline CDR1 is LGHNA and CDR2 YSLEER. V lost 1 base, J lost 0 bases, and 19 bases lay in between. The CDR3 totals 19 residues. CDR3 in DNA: TGCGCCAGCAGCCAAGTTCTAGCCGCCGAGGTCTCCTCTGGAAACACCATATATTTT. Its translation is CASSQVLAAEVSSGNTIYF.